One and the same sample provided the 4 T cell receptor beta chains below, sequenced in a study of blood T cells in healthy people across ages. Combining a sample-barcoded 5' primer with a J-beta primer mix, a second PCR ran for about 7 to 11 cycles. TCRdb fed the 5' RACE reads into MiXCR, producing one record per CDR3 protein. The sample consists of about a million distinct CDR3 sequences, roughly two fifths of them appearing once. Material for sequencing was blood. Source of these receptors: a man aged 18 to 29 in good health.

This clonotype was seen a single time. The CDR3 reads CSARASFVYEQYF. The CDR3 DNA sequence: TGCAGTGCTAGAGCCTCGTTCGTTTACGAGCAGTACTTC. V is TRBV20-1 and J is TRBJ2-7, with unresolved D. CDR1 is DFQATT, CDR2 SNEGSKA, per germline (reference sequence). This CDR3 has 13 amino acids. Trimming stripped 1 base from V and 4 bases from J, with 11 bases between.

In DNA, the CDR3 is TGTGCCAGCAGCATCCAGTATACGGGCTACACCTTC. It is translated as CASSIQYTGYTF. The chain combines TRBV12-3 or TRBV12-4 with TRBJ1-2; no clear D. V shed 6 bases and J shed 8 bases, with 13 bases lying between them. This CDR3 spans 12 amino acids.

As for this clonotype: The junction departs from germline at one end; a sequencing error may be responsible. The chain carries TRBV7-2 and TRBJ2-3, with D possibly TRBD1 on 7 matching bases. Germline CDR1 SGHTA, CDR2 FQGNSA. CDR3 length: 14 residues. The CDR3 nucleotides read TGTGCCAGCAGCCGATCCAGGGGGGTCGATACGCTGTATTTT. Translation gives CASSRSRGVDTLYF. Drawing the rest from reference TRBV7-2 and TRBJ2-3, the complete variable domain is GAGVSQSPSNKVTEKGKDVELRCDPISGHTALYWYRQSLGQGLEFLIYFQGNSAPDKSGLPSDRFSAERTGGSVSTLTIQRTQQEDSAVYLCASSRSRGVDTLYFGPGTRLTVL.

This clonotype was seen a handful of times. The chain recombines TRBV7-2 with TRBJ1-2; maybe TRBD1 (6 bases). Germline values: CDR1 SGHTA, CDR2 FQGNSA. The length of the CDR3 is 15 residues. The V end lost 5 bases, the J end lost 1 base, and 14 bases lay between the germline ends. The DNA of the CDR3 is TGTGCCAGCAGCGTCGGGACACTAAATAACTATGGCTACACCTTC. Translation: CASSVGTLNNYGYTF. Variable domain in full (rest from reference TRBV7-2 and TRBJ1-2): GAGVSQSPSNKVTEKGKDVELRCDPISGHTALYWYRQSLGQGLEFLIYFQGNSAPDKSGLPSDRFSAERTGGSVSTLTIQRTQQEDSAVYLCASSVGTLNNYGYTFGSGTRLTVV.